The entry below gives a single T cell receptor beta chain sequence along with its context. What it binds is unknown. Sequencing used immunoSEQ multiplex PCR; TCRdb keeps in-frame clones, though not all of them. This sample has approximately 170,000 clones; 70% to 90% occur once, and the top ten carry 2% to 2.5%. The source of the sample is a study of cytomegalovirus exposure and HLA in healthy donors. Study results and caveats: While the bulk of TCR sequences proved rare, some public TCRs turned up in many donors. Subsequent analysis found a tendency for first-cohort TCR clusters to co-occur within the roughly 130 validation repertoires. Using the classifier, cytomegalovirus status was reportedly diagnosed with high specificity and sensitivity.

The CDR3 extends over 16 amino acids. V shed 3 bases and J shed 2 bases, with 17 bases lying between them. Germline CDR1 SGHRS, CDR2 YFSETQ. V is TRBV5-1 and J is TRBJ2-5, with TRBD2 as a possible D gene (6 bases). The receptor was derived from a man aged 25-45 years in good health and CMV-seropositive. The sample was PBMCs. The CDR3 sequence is CASSSGLLALQETQYF. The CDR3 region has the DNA TGCGCCAGCAGCTCCGGCCTGCTAGCGTTACAAGAGACCCAGTACTTC.